A selection of T cell receptor beta chains follows, all from one sample in a study of cytomegalovirus exposure and HLA in healthy donors. The method was immunoSEQ multiplex PCR; TCRdb's version includes in-frame clones alone and lacks a portion of them. The data contain about 170,000 clones, approximately 71% of them seen just once; the ten biggest clones take up about 1.6%. Sequencing input: PBMCs. Receptor source: a girl aged 10 to 17 in good health and CMV-seronegative. CDR3s include the opening cysteine and the closing phenylalanine or tryptophan. The order of the fields is D gene, J gene, clone size, V gene, CDR3 DNA, CDR3 protein. A D gene is named only where the DNA matches it firmly. Expanded clones get a size class; other rows say once, few or many, or leave the size out.

D gene: TRBD2
J gene: TRBJ2-5
clone size: -
V gene: TRBV30
CDR3 DNA: TGTGCCTGGAGGACTAGCGGGGGAGGGGAGACCCAGTACTTC
CDR3 protein: CAWRTSGGGETQYF

D gene: TRBD2
J gene: TRBJ2-3
clone size: few
V gene: TRBV6-4
CDR3 DNA: TGTGCCAGCAGCCCCGGGCGGGGGGGCACAGATACGCAGTATTTT
CDR3 protein: CASSPGRGGTDTQYF

D gene: TRBD1
J gene: TRBJ1-5
clone size: -
V gene: TRBV5-5
CDR3 DNA: TGTGCCAGCAGATTAGGGTCAGGGGGCGCGGGGCAGCCCCAGCATTTT
CDR3 protein: CASRLGSGGAGQPQHF

D gene: TRBD1
J gene: TRBJ2-5
clone size: -
V gene: TRBV11-3
CDR3 DNA: TGTGCCAGCAGCCAGGGACAGGGACGAGAGACCCAGTACTTC
CDR3 protein: CASSQGQGRETQYF

D gene: -
J gene: TRBJ1-3
clone size: -
V gene: TRBV5-1
CDR3 DNA: TGCGCCAGCAGCTTGGCCGTAACAGGGACCTCTGGAAACACCATATATTTT
CDR3 protein: CASSLAVTGTSGNTIYF

D gene: -
J gene: TRBJ1-2
clone size: -
V gene: TRBV19
CDR3 DNA: TGTGCCAGTAGTATAGGGACATCCGTAGGAGGCTACACCTTC
CDR3 protein: CASSIGTSVGGYTF

D gene: TRBD1
J gene: TRBJ1-2
clone size: -
V gene: TRBV5-1
CDR3 DNA: TGCGCCAGCAAGGGCCCTCGACAGGGTATCCACTATGGCTACACCTTC
CDR3 protein: CASKGPRQGIHYGYTF

D gene: -
J gene: TRBJ1-1
clone size: -
V gene: TRBV25-1
CDR3 DNA: TGTGCCAGCAGACGTCACACAGGGAACACTGAAGCTTTCTTT
CDR3 protein: CASRRHTGNTEAFF

D gene: TRBD2
J gene: TRBJ2-4
clone size: -
V gene: TRBV18
CDR3 DNA: TGTGCCAGCTCACCACCCGTTGGGGGGGAAGCCAAAAACATTCAGTACTTC
CDR3 protein: CASSPPVGGEAKNIQYF

D gene: -
J gene: TRBJ2-1
clone size: once
V gene: TRBV14
CDR3 DNA: TGTGCCAGCAGCCAAGATCGGGCGTTCGGACTTGAAAATGAGCAGTTCTTC
CDR3 protein: CASSQDRAFGLENEQFF

D gene: -
J gene: TRBJ1-1
clone size: -
V gene: TRBV7-9
CDR3 DNA: TGTGCCAGCAGCTTAGTTGAGGATACAGAAGCTTTCTTT
CDR3 protein: CASSLVEDTEAFF

D gene: TRBD1
J gene: TRBJ1-5
clone size: -
V gene: TRBV2
CDR3 DNA: TGTGCCAGCACGGGACAGTCCCCTTCCAATCAGCCCCAGCATTTT
CDR3 protein: CASTGQSPSNQPQHF

D gene: -
J gene: TRBJ2-7
clone size: -
V gene: TRBV7-9
CDR3 DNA: TGTGCCAGCAGCTTACTAGAGAACGAGCAGTACTTC
CDR3 protein: CASSLLENEQYF

D gene: -
J gene: TRBJ1-5
clone size: -
V gene: TRBV27
CDR3 DNA: TGTGCCAGCAGTTTAGGGGGGGTTCAGCCCCAGCATTTT
CDR3 protein: CASSLGGVQPQHF

D gene: TRBD1
J gene: TRBJ1-6
clone size: -
V gene: TRBV6-1
CDR3 DNA: TGTGCCAGCAGTGAAGCCGGACAGGGCGGGAATTCACCCCTCCACTTT
CDR3 protein: CASSEAGQGGNSPLHF

D gene: TRBD1
J gene: TRBJ1-2
clone size: few
V gene: TRBV28
CDR3 DNA: TGTGCCAGCAGTCCGGGACAGGGGGCGGGGGGCTACACCTTC
CDR3 protein: CASSPGQGAGGYTF

D gene: TRBD1
J gene: TRBJ2-6
clone size: -
V gene: TRBV5-1
CDR3 DNA: TGCGCCAGCAGCTTGGTGGGACAGGGGGCGCGAATGTCTGGGGCCAACGTCCTGACTTTC
CDR3 protein: CASSLVGQGARMSGANVLTF

D gene: TRBD1
J gene: TRBJ1-4
clone size: -
V gene: TRBV19
CDR3 DNA: TGTGCCAGTAGTCTCAGGGGGGCTTATGAAAAACTGTTTTTT
CDR3 protein: CASSLRGAYEKLFF

D gene: -
J gene: TRBJ1-2
clone size: -
V gene: TRBV19
CDR3 DNA: TGTGCCAGCCAGAGGGGGGGATCTAACTATGGCTACACCTTC
CDR3 protein: CASQRGGSNYGYTF

D gene: -
J gene: TRBJ1-2
clone size: -
V gene: TRBV18
CDR3 DNA: TGTGCCAGCTCACCCCGAGACAAGAACTATGGCTACACCTTC
CDR3 protein: CASSPRDKNYGYTF

D gene: -
J gene: TRBJ1-2
clone size: -
V gene: TRBV5-1
CDR3 DNA: TGCGCCAGCAGCGGGCAGCAACTCTATGGCTACACCTTC
CDR3 protein: CASSGQQLYGYTF

D gene: -
J gene: TRBJ1-2
clone size: once
V gene: TRBV14
CDR3 DNA: TGTGCCAGCAGCGTACTGGGAGGGGCCATCAATGGCTACACCTTC
CDR3 protein: CASSVLGGAINGYTF

D gene: -
J gene: TRBJ1-2
clone size: few
V gene: TRBV5-1
CDR3 DNA: TGCGCCAGCAGCGACCCAGTTGGACAGTTCTCTGGCTACACCTTC
CDR3 protein: CASSDPVGQFSGYTF

D gene: -
J gene: TRBJ2-2
clone size: -
V gene: TRBV7-8
CDR3 DNA: TGTGCCAGCAGCGTCGGGACTCTCGGGGAGCTGTTTTTT
CDR3 protein: CASSVGTLGELFF

D gene: -
J gene: TRBJ2-2
clone size: -
V gene: TRBV5-1
CDR3 DNA: TGCGCCAGCAGCCCCGAGAGTAACACCGGGGAGCTGTTTTTT
CDR3 protein: CASSPESNTGELFF

D gene: -
J gene: TRBJ2-5
clone size: -
V gene: TRBV7-9
CDR3 DNA: TGTGCCAGCAGCTCGAGGGGACTGGGGGAGACCCAGTACTTC
CDR3 protein: CASSSRGLGETQYF

D gene: TRBD1
J gene: TRBJ1-2
clone size: -
V gene: TRBV27
CDR3 DNA: TGTGCCAGCAGATGGCAGGGGGGAGGCTATGGCTACACCTTC
CDR3 protein: CASRWQGGGYGYTF

D gene: -
J gene: TRBJ2-2
clone size: -
V gene: TRBV21-1
CDR3 DNA: TGTGCCAGCAGCCCTCGGGAGGGGGCGGGTAAGGGGGAGCTGTTTTTT
CDR3 protein: CASSPREGAGKGELFF

D gene: TRBD1
J gene: TRBJ2-7
clone size: -
V gene: TRBV29-1
CDR3 DNA: TGCAGCGTTGAAGGGCGAGGGGGCCACGAGCAGTACTTC
CDR3 protein: CSVEGRGGHEQYF

D gene: TRBD1
J gene: TRBJ2-7
clone size: -
V gene: TRBV28
CDR3 DNA: TGTGCCAGCAGTTGGGGACAGGGGGGGAACGAGCAGTACTTC
CDR3 protein: CASSWGQGGNEQYF

D gene: -
J gene: TRBJ1-2
clone size: -
V gene: TRBV13
CDR3 DNA: TGTGCCAGCAGCCCGAGAGGTGCTTATGGCTACACCTTC
CDR3 protein: CASSPRGAYGYTF

D gene: -
J gene: TRBJ1-5
clone size: -
V gene: TRBV6-5
CDR3 DNA: TGTGCCAGCAGCCCCGGAGGGAAAGGTCAGCCCCAGCATTTT
CDR3 protein: CASSPGGKGQPQHF

D gene: -
J gene: TRBJ1-1
clone size: -
V gene: TRBV7-9
CDR3 DNA: TGTGCCAGCAGCTTGCAGGGGAACACTGAAGCTTTCTTT
CDR3 protein: CASSLQGNTEAFF

D gene: TRBD2
J gene: TRBJ2-3
clone size: -
V gene: TRBV6-5
CDR3 DNA: TGTGCCAGCAGTTACGGGACTACGACGCCCACAGATACGCAGTATTTT
CDR3 protein: CASSYGTTTPTDTQYF

D gene: TRBD1
J gene: TRBJ1-6
clone size: -
V gene: TRBV27
CDR3 DNA: TGTGCCAGCAGTTCCGGGACAGATTCGTATAATTCACCCCTCCACTTT
CDR3 protein: CASSSGTDSYNSPLHF

D gene: TRBD1
J gene: TRBJ1-6
clone size: -
V gene: TRBV7-9
CDR3 DNA: TGTGCCAGCAGGATCGGACAGGAAAATTCACCCCTCCACTTT
CDR3 protein: CASRIGQENSPLHF

D gene: TRBD1
J gene: TRBJ2-7
clone size: -
V gene: TRBV6-5
CDR3 DNA: TGTGCCAGCAGTAAGGGACAGGGAGTCCACGAGCAGTACTTC
CDR3 protein: CASSKGQGVHEQYF

D gene: TRBD2
J gene: TRBJ2-5
clone size: -
V gene: TRBV27
CDR3 DNA: TGTGCCAGCTCCTCGGCAACTAGCGGGGGCCAAGAGACCCAGTACTTC
CDR3 protein: CASSSATSGGQETQYF

D gene: -
J gene: TRBJ1-5
clone size: -
V gene: TRBV27
CDR3 DNA: TGTGCCAGCAGTTTGGGCGGGGTGTCGGGGGTGGGCAATCAGCCCCAGCATTTT
CDR3 protein: CASSLGGVSGVGNQPQHF

D gene: -
J gene: TRBJ2-3
clone size: -
V gene: TRBV6-5
CDR3 DNA: TGTGCCAGCGCTCTAAAGGGGGGGCGCGTGGATACGCAGTATTTT
CDR3 protein: CASALKGGRVDTQYF

D gene: TRBD1
J gene: TRBJ1-4
clone size: -
V gene: TRBV2
CDR3 DNA: TGTGCCAGCAGTATTACAGGGGTGGGGAAACTGTTTTTT
CDR3 protein: CASSITGVGKLFF

D gene: TRBD1
J gene: TRBJ1-1
clone size: few
V gene: TRBV4-1
CDR3 DNA: TGCGCCAGCAGCCGACAGGGGGATCTTGAAGCTTTCTTT
CDR3 protein: CASSRQGDLEAFF

D gene: TRBD2
J gene: TRBJ2-7
clone size: few
V gene: TRBV15
CDR3 DNA: TGTGCCACCAGCAGAAGACTAGCGGGGATCGAGCAGTACTTC
CDR3 protein: CATSRRLAGIEQYF

D gene: -
J gene: TRBJ1-1
clone size: -
V gene: TRBV2
CDR3 DNA: TGTGCCAGCAGTGAAGCGCCCCGGGTACCCGCTTTCTTT
CDR3 protein: CASSEAPRVPAFF

D gene: -
J gene: TRBJ1-4
clone size: -
V gene: TRBV6-5
CDR3 DNA: TGTGCCAGCAGTTACTCGAGGACATCCATTAATGAAAAACTGTTTTTT
CDR3 protein: CASSYSRTSINEKLFF

D gene: TRBD1
J gene: TRBJ1-1
clone size: few
V gene: TRBV5-6
CDR3 DNA: TGTGCCAGCAGCTATACAGGGGCGAACACTGAAGCTTTCTTT
CDR3 protein: CASSYTGANTEAFF

D gene: -
J gene: TRBJ1-5
clone size: -
V gene: TRBV11-2
CDR3 DNA: TGTGCCAGCAGCTCCGGGCTCCCGATTGCGGGAAACAATCAGCCCCAGCATTTT
CDR3 protein: CASSSGLPIAGNNQPQHF

D gene: -
J gene: TRBJ2-3
clone size: -
V gene: TRBV25-1
CDR3 DNA: TGTGCCAGCAGTCGGATGGGCACATCAGATACGCAGTATTTT
CDR3 protein: CASSRMGTSDTQYF

D gene: TRBD2
J gene: TRBJ2-3
clone size: -
V gene: TRBV10-3
CDR3 DNA: TGTGCCATCAGTGATATGGAGCGGGGGGGAGATACGCAGTATTTT
CDR3 protein: CAISDMERGGDTQYF

D gene: TRBD2
J gene: TRBJ2-7
clone size: few
V gene: TRBV5-1
CDR3 DNA: TGCGCCAGCAGCTCCGGGGGGGTGGACTACTCCTACGAGCAGTACTTC
CDR3 protein: CASSSGGVDYSYEQYF

D gene: TRBD1
J gene: TRBJ2-6
clone size: -
V gene: TRBV10-3
CDR3 DNA: TGTGCCATCAGCCGACAGGGAACCTCTGGGGCCAACGTCCTGACTTTC
CDR3 protein: CAISRQGTSGANVLTF

D gene: TRBD2
J gene: TRBJ2-3
clone size: -
V gene: TRBV6-4
CDR3 DNA: TGTGCCACGACTAGCGGGGGGTCTAGCACAGATACGCAGTATTTT
CDR3 protein: CATTSGGSSTDTQYF

D gene: -
J gene: TRBJ1-1
clone size: few
V gene: TRBV6-5
CDR3 DNA: TGTGCCAGCAGTCAGGGCAGTTTCGGAGCTTTCTTT
CDR3 protein: CASSQGSFGAFF

D gene: TRBD2
J gene: TRBJ2-3
clone size: -
V gene: TRBV5-1
CDR3 DNA: TGCGCCAGCAGTCCTGGACCTAGCGGGGGGGCCTACGAGGTGTCAGATACGCAGTATTTT
CDR3 protein: CASSPGPSGGAYEVSDTQYF

D gene: -
J gene: TRBJ1-4
clone size: few
V gene: TRBV18
CDR3 DNA: TGTGCCAGCTCACTACAAGACAGTGCAACTAATGAAAAACTGTTTTTT
CDR3 protein: CASSLQDSATNEKLFF